This T cell receptor beta chain comes out of a study of blood T cell repertoires in COVID-19. Study context: The United States, Italy and Spain supplied acute and convalescent COVID-19 samples. PBMCs, B-cell-depleted T cells, or T cells provided the cDNA or gDNA that made up the material.

TCRdb's table, derived via immunoSEQ multiplex PCR, lists solely in-frame clones and lacks some. The sample shows some 380,000 clones, roughly 77% of them seen only once. This clonotype was sampled from a human donor with acute or convalescent COVID-19. The donor label of this sample is uncertain. Specimen: peripheral blood.

The CDR3 protein is CASRSLLAEDEQYF. CDR3 in DNA: TGTGCCAGCAGGTCTTTGCTAGCAGAGGACGAGCAGTACTTC. The gene calls are TRBV7-8 and TRBJ2-7, with a tentative D call TRBD2 (5 bases). The CDR3 covers 14 residues. Trimming removed 6 bases from V and 5 bases from J, with 17 bases in between. Germline-derived CDR1 and CDR2 are SGHVS and FQNEAQ.